This TCR beta chain was observed in a study of T cell changes during pregnancy in multiple sclerosis. Generated by immunoSEQ multiplex PCR, the TCRdb table keeps only in-frame clones and is missing some. Among around 31,000 clones listed, just over 85% were seen once. Germline loops: CDR1 SGHAT, CDR2 FQNNGV. The CDR3 runs to 12 residues. The V gene lost 2 bases and the J gene lost 9 bases, with 8 bases spanning the gap. Sequencing was performed on CD4+ T cells from peripheral blood mononuclear cells, taken in the first trimester of pregnancy. V gene TRBV11-2 combines with J gene TRBJ2-1; unclear D gene. This TCR was recovered from a female donor in good health, enrolled as a control in a pregnancy study. CDR3 region: CASSLIRSEQFF. Written as DNA, the CDR3 is TGTGCCAGCAGCTTAATCCGGTCTGAGCAGTTCTTC.